This TCR beta chain was profiled in a study of blood T cell repertoires in COVID-19. Seattle researchers signed up patients amid active infection and tracked them longitudinally. In the source study's methods: Estimation of nucleated cell counts was performed using reference gene primer amplification. Data came from immunoSEQ multiplex PCR; TCRdb stores just in-frame clones and leaves some out. Clone size and V and J calls were adopted from that table, with D and trimming inferred from the DNA. The sample contains a few hundred thousand clones, roughly 89% of which appear only once. Germline assignment: CDR1 SGHVS and CDR2 FQNEAQ. This CDR3 region has 15 residues. V was pared by 1 base and J by 1 base, with 8 bases between.

V gene TRBV7-8 combines with J gene TRBJ1-3; possibly TRBD1 for D (5 bases). The clonotype comes from a woman aged 55 to 70 with COVID-19, enrolled during active disease. Specimen: peripheral blood. Here the CDR3 reads CASSLVAGSGNTIYF. The CDR3 DNA sequence: TGTGCCAGCAGCTTAGTAGCAGGGTCTGGAAACACCATATATTTT.